The clone carrying this T cell receptor beta chain was recorded a few times. The data stem from a study of technical replicates of blood from a few donors. Clones were read by immunoSEQ multiplex PCR, and TCRdb kept only the in-frame ones, dropping some. There are some 49,000 clones in the sample; around nine tenths occur only once, and about 4.3% lies in the top ten. Material: PBMCs. The clonotype was recovered from a human donor in good health. Some clones in this sample may be carry-over from other donors' samples.

The CDR3 spells CASRLLLAGNQETQYF. In DNA, the CDR3 is TGTGCAAGTCGCTTACTCCTAGCGGGTAACCAAGAGACCCAGTACTTC. The chain links TRBV12-2 to TRBJ2-5; TRBD2, the D gene given by the table, was not confirmed from the DNA. TRBV12-2 is a pseudogene locus. CDR3 size: 16 residues.